This TCR beta chain was identified in a study of Graves' ophthalmopathy and Graves' hyperthyroidism. Per germline, CDR1 SGDLS and CDR2 YYNGEE. CDR3 length equals 13 residues. CDR3 regions of TCR beta were amplified from RNA transcripts. The authors performed first-round RT-PCR with HTBI primers and then a second-round multiplex PCR. TCRdb passed the multiplex PCR reads through MiXCR, listing each CDR3 protein once. Of 1 million to 1.3 million distinct CDR3 sequences listed, about 40% are singletons. A note on this clonotype: A much larger clonotype is one base distant, so this may be a read error.

The sample consisted of peripheral blood or thyroid tissue (not recorded which). This clonotype was sampled from an adult man with Graves' hyperthyroidism. The chain couples TRBV9 to TRBJ1-2; no clear D. The CDR3 reads CTSSVGDDRGYTF. The DNA of the CDR3 is TGTACCAGCAGCGTAGGAGACGATCGGGGCTACACCTTC.